This T cell receptor (beta chain) is from a study of shared clonotypes between healthy human individuals. Germline CDR1 MGHRA, CDR2 YSYEKL. This CDR3 contains 15 residues. J gave up 3 bases and V 3 bases, and 8 bases lay outside the gene matches. Data came from immunoSEQ multiplex PCR; TCRdb stores just in-frame clones and leaves some out. The sample has 780,000 or so clones, 72% seen once. The receptor was isolated from a young woman in good health. Sequencing was performed on memory CD4+ T cells sorted from blood. Subset reported: CD45RA-negative fraction. V is TRBV4-1 and J is TRBJ2-7; 7 bases match TRBD2. This CDR3 reads CASSQDELAIYEQYF. In DNA, the CDR3 is TGCGCCAGCAGCCAGGATGAACTAGCGATCTACGAGCAGTACTTC.